This section outlines one T cell receptor beta chain sequence together with its context. This clone occurred once. Which antigen it targets is not known. Per-base quality was not reported, and no clone a single base away is much larger than it. This entry comes from a study of cytotoxic CD8 clonotypes in ibrutinib-treated CLL (dated by TCRdb to about 2021). As for the study more broadly: The cohort had about a dozen relapsed/refractory and about 15 treatment-naive patients; 17 to 18 were IGHV unmutated. Response samples were taken after a median of about a year on treatment, ranging from roughly 6 to 36 months. Cryopreserved peripheral blood mononuclear cells were collected at three points: before therapy, at response, and at either sustained remission or disease progression. Responses were partial in 24 patients and complete in 2; after median around 68 months follow-up, some 15 stayed in remission and roughly twelve progressed. Of the 90 or so participants in the trial, roughly 26 had longitudinal samples available. On average, each sample had roughly 260,000 productive templates and about 89,000 productive rearrangements. Every sample from remission and from progressive disease was obtained while the patients were still on ibrutinib.

Results and caveats for the whole study, not just this receptor: Clonality rose at ibrutinib response, remained stable during sustained remission, and dropped back toward baseline at progression. Lymph node repertoires were not examined, and the timing of sampling was not matched between patients in sustained remission and those whose disease progressed. Public clonotypes were found to be uncommon and were observed to contract or remain stable during treatment; the increase in clonality was shown to reflect expansion of private clonotypes at ibrutinib response. Baseline clonality was found to be higher than that of age-matched healthy donors and was strongly correlated with circulating CD8+ T-cell counts.

There are 11 amino acids in the CDR3, from cysteine to phenylalanine inclusive. Left in the record is the CDR3 DNA by itself, 33 bases read in frame from the first base. V lost 4 bases and J lost 6 bases; the stretch between them is 3 bases long. The CDR1 and CDR2 encoded by the germline V gene are SGHTA and FQGNSA. Explained via the paper, the time point label denotes: progressive disease on ibrutinib. Roughly 2.2 micrograms of genomic DNA were extracted from cryopreserved PBMCs for TCR beta library preparation. Longitudinal blood samples from CLL patients on ibrutinib monotherapy were analyzed using high-throughput TCR beta sequencing. The patients took part in an open-label, single-center phase 2 trial of ibrutinib monotherapy. The goal of deep resolution MiSeq sequencing was a depth between 1 in 1 million and 1 in 200,000 T cells, and coverage averaged 10x per clonotype. The immunoSEQ hsTCRB Kit was used to generate TCR beta libraries. The study's processing was this. The data were analyzed with ImmunoSEQ Analyzer and ImmunoSEQ Data Assistant, and V, D and J gene assignments followed IMGT definitions. Clonality, which ranges from 0 to 1, was calculated by subtracting the normalized Shannon entropy of productive rearrangement frequencies from one. Public clonotype analysis was restricted to overrepresented clonotypes comprising at least 0.05% of each patient's repertoire. About a dozen age-matched healthy donor repertoires from immuneACCESS were used as controls for clonality. TCRdb provides this immuneACCESS table in a form limited to in-frame rearrangements. Some clones are lacking; in checked studies, under half of them reflect an unresolved V gene, and why the rest are absent is not known. From that table come the V and J calls and clone size; the DNA was used to work out D and trimming. This sample has approximately 67,000 clones in its table, and around 84% of those were observed once. The top ten hold 7.5% to 8% of the sample.

The V and J segments used are TRBV7-2 and TRBJ2-2; no D gene is confidently identified. The sequences come from PBMCs, collected at disease progression, from a patient treated with ibrutinib. The clonotype comes from a human donor with chronic lymphocytic leukemia. The CDR3 has the sequence CASSYPGELFF. The nucleotides are TGTGCCAGCAGCTACCCCGGGGAGCTGTTTTTT.